The entry below gives a single T cell receptor beta chain sequence along with its context. This CDR3 has 14 amino acids. Trimming cost V 10 bases and J 3 bases, with 16 bases left between them. Looked up from germline, CDR1 is WSHSY and CDR2 is SAAADI. The data derive from a study of blood T cell repertoires in COVID-19. Participants came from fewer than 25 US areas, aged roughly 18 to 95 years. Some clones are missing from TCRdb's copy, which holds only in-frame ones; the method was immunoSEQ multiplex PCR. The sample lists about 280,000 clones; around 90% were seen once. The receptor's source is a woman aged 18-35 years with acute COVID-19. The chain carries TRBV10-2 and TRBJ2-1; D might be TRBD1 (6 bases). Material: PBMCs or T cells enriched from blood (not recorded which). CDR3 loop: CATAGVSLYNEQFF. CDR3 sequence (DNA): TGCGCCACTGCAGGGGTTTCACTCTACAATGAGCAGTTCTTC.